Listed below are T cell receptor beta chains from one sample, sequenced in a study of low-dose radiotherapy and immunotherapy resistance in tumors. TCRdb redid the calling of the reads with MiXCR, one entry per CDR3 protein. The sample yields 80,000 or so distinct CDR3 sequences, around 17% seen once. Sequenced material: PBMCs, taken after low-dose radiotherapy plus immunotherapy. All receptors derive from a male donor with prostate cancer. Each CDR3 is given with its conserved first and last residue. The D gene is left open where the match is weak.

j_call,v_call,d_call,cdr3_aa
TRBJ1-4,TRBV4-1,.,CASSGQGIGGEKLFF
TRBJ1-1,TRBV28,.,CASSLELHGATEAFF
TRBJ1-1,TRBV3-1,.,CASSLGPGMNTEAFF
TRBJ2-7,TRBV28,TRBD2,CASSSLAGGTSYEQYF
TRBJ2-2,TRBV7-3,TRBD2,CASSLNRLAGNTGELFF
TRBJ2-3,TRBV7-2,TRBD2,CASSLVSGRADTQYF
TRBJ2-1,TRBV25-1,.,CASSLEGVSSYNEQFF
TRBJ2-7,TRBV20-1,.,CSANTRVEQYF
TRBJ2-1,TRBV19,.,CASSPRTTAAYNEQFF
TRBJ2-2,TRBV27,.,CASSQGGARGRTNTGELFF
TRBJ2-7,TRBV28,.,CASSPSSSWDNEQYF
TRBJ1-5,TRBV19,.,CASSGDTIANQPQHF
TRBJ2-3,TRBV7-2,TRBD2,CASSRGGATDTQYF
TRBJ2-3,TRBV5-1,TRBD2,CASSSRTSGTDTQYF
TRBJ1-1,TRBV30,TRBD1,CAWSGTGGGYTEAFF
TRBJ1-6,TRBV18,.,CASSPPNRGDSPLHF
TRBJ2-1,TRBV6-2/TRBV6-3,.,CASSYSRGGDGYNEQFF
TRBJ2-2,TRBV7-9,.,CASSGSSEGTGELFF
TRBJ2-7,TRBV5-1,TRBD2,CASSIGTSGTGEQYF
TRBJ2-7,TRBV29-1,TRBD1,CSVETGGYEQYF
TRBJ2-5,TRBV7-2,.,CASSPRLRTVEETQYF
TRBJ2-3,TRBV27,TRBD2,CASSLAGGPADTQYF
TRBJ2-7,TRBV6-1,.,CASSDPSTYEQYF
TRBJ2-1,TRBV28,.,CASSYIFANGGYSEQFF
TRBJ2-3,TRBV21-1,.,CASTYRRGGRGTDTQYF
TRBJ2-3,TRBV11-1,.,CASSGTTDTQYF
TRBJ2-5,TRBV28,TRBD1,CASSSPGQGMETQYF
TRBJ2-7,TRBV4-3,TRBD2,CASSQGLAGGYEQYF
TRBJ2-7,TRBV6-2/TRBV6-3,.,CASSEKGLLAYEQYF
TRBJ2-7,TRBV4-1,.,CASSQGGLADEQYF
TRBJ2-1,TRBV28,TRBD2,CASKTSGTSSYNEQFF
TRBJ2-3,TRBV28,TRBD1,CASSSTDRGPDTQYF
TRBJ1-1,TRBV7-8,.,CASSLERGGVRLNTEAFF
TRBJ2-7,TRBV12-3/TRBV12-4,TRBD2,CASSDPNRGGPEQYF
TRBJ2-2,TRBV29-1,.,CSVEEQLANTGELFF
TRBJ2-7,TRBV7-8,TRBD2,CASSLAAGGGSFYEQYF
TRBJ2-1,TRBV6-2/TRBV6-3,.,CASRGGVYNEQFF
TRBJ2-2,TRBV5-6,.,CASSLPAFPNTGELFF
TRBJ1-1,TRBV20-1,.,CSATDYDNTEAFF
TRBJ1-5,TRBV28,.,CASSRGDGNQPQHF
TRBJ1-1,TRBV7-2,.,CASSLAARGGTEAFF
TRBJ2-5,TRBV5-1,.,CASSLSSRETQYF
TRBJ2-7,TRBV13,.,CASSRRLNSYEQYF
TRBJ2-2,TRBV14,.,CASSQWRVSGELFF
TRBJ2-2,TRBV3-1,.,CASSPGGTPGELFF
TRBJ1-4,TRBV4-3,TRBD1,CASGQDTGQGNEKLFF
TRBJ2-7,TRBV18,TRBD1,CASSDGTGPLGQYF
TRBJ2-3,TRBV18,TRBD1,CASSPIEAGGAADTQYF